These T cell receptor beta chains were read from a single sample in a study of blood T cell repertoires in COVID-19. The repertoire was sequenced with immunoSEQ multiplex PCR; TCRdb's copy has only in-frame clones and lacks some. The sample includes roughly 200,000 clones, 87% of them seen just once. The sample consisted of peripheral blood. Source of these receptors: a man in his 60s with active or convalescent COVID-19. The CDR3 runs from the conserved cysteine through the conserved F or W. Fields, in order: V gene, J gene, D gene, CDR3 protein. D genes are given only for firm matches.

>TRBV4-1|TRBJ2-5|TRBD2
CASSQTPGLEQETQYF
>TRBV27|TRBJ2-7|NA
CASSQGGGYEQYF
>TRBV5-6|TRBJ2-1|NA
CATSRDNEQFF
>TRBV5-4|TRBJ2-5|TRBD1
CASSLKGAETQYF
>TRBV12-5|TRBJ1-4|NA
CASGLGTANEKLFF
>TRBV12-3/TRBV12-4|TRBJ1-2|NA
CASSLGALYGYTF
>TRBV30|TRBJ2-3|TRBD1
CAWSGQGSRTDTQYF
>TRBV29-1|TRBJ1-1|TRBD1
CSVAPGQADTEAFF
>TRBV7-2|TRBJ2-3|TRBD2
CASTPQSAGYTDTQYF
>TRBV5-1|TRBJ2-2|NA
CASSPTLARELFF
>TRBV20-1|TRBJ1-6|NA
CSASAGDLRSSPLHF
>TRBV19|TRBJ1-2|NA
CASTLRPDASYGYTF
>TRBV4-1|TRBJ1-1|NA
CASSQVGGGDTEAFF
>TRBV9|TRBJ2-5|TRBD1
CASSEGQLQETQYF
>TRBV6-6|TRBJ1-1|NA
CASSSRGGDTEAFF
>TRBV7-9|TRBJ1-2|NA
CASSLELALQDGYTF
>TRBV5-4|TRBJ2-5|NA
CASTGEGGPETQYF
>TRBV9|TRBJ1-3|NA
CASSVAVRSGNTIYF
>TRBV15|TRBJ1-5|NA
CATSTLDGYQPQHF
>TRBV18|TRBJ1-5|NA
CASSPPGAGGRNQPQHF
>TRBV12-5|TRBJ2-2|TRBD2
CASGPFRGGTGELFF
>TRBV6-1|TRBJ1-1|NA
CASSEAWRGEAFF